A selection of T cell receptor beta chains follows, all from one sample in a study of technical replicates of blood from a handful of donors. Clones were read by immunoSEQ multiplex PCR, and TCRdb kept only the in-frame ones, dropping some. Among approximately 77,000 clones listed, roughly 94% were seen once. The sample taken for sequencing was T cells isolated from PBMCs. The receptors were sampled from a human donor in good health. CDR3s include the opening cysteine and the closing phenylalanine or tryptophan. A D gene is named only where the DNA matches it firmly. Size tells how often a clone was seen (once, few, many) or the class of an expanded clone, and some rows leave it out.

clone size	V gene	J gene	D gene	CDR3 protein	CDR3 DNA
NA	TRBV12-2	TRBJ2-3	NA	CASRLNRGDRESTDTQYF	TGTGCAAGTCGCTTGAATAGAGGGGACAGGGAATCCACAGATACGCAGTATTTT
NA	TRBV4-1	TRBJ2-7	TRBD1	CASSNWGQAYEQYF	TGCGCCAGCTCTAATTGGGGACAGGCCTACGAGCAGTACTTC
NA	TRBV2	TRBJ1-5	NA	CASTIERSSNQPQHF	TGTGCCAGCACTATTGAACGGTCTAGCAATCAGCCCCAGCATTTT
NA	TRBV19	TRBJ1-5	TRBD1	CASRGTANQPQHF	TGTGCCAGTAGAGGGACAGCAAACCAGCCCCAGCATTTT
NA	TRBV6-4	TRBJ2-1	NA	CASSFGPHREQFF	TGTGCCAGTTCATTCGGCCCCCACAGAGAGCAGTTCTTC
once	TRBV27	TRBJ2-7	TRBD2	CASSLGGRADEQYF	TGTGCCAGCAGTTTGGGCGGGAGGGCCGACGAGCAGTACTTC
NA	TRBV27	TRBJ2-3	TRBD1	CASSLDPRTGDLTQYF	TGTGCCAGCAGTTTGGACCCCCGGACAGGGGATTTAACGCAGTATTTT
NA	TRBV7-2	TRBJ2-7	NA	CASSFLSTYEQYF	TGTGCCAGCAGCTTCCTTTCGACTTACGAGCAGTACTTC
NA	TRBV7-2	TRBJ2-7	NA	CASSLAPSSYEQYF	TGTGCCAGCAGCTTAGCGCCTAGCTCCTACGAGCAGTACTTC
NA	TRBV7-2	TRBJ2-7	TRBD2	CASSPGRLGYEQYF	TGTGCCAGCAGCCCCGGGAGGCTAGGGTACGAGCAGTACTTC
NA	TRBV30	TRBJ2-4	NA	CAWSVLQGNIQYF	TGTGCCTGGAGTGTATTACAGGGAAACATTCAGTACTTC
NA	TRBV5-6	TRBJ2-3	TRBD2	CASSLLAGGSTDTQYF	TGTGCCAGCAGCTTGCTCGCGGGAGGGAGCACAGATACGCAGTATTTT
NA	TRBV7-9	TRBJ2-3	TRBD1	CASSPQGSLTDTQYF	TGTGCCAGCAGCCCACAGGGGTCATTGACAGATACGCAGTATTTT
NA	TRBV19	TRBJ2-2	TRBD2	CAIGTSGRGTGELFF	TGTGCCATCGGGACTAGCGGGAGAGGCACCGGGGAGCTGTTTTTT
NA	TRBV6-5	TRBJ1-5	NA	CASSYGGGGNQPQHF	TGTGCCAGCAGTTATGGGGGGGGAGGCAATCAGCCCCAGCATTTT
once	TRBV20-1	TRBJ1-2	NA	CSAPKGVGYTF	TGCAGTGCGCCGAAGGGGGTTGGCTACACCTTC
NA	TRBV5-1	TRBJ2-7	TRBD1	CASSLGKGQVPYEQYF	TGCGCCAGCAGCTTGGGGAAGGGACAGGTCCCATACGAGCAGTACTTC
NA	TRBV5-1	TRBJ1-2	NA	CASSLGRYQAPYGYTF	TGCGCCAGCAGCTTAGGCCGATATCAGGCCCCCTATGGCTACACCTTC
NA	TRBV2	TRBJ2-1	NA	CASTTNGLASEQFF	TGTGCCAGCACTACCAATGGGCTAGCGAGTGAGCAGTTCTTC
NA	TRBV4-1	TRBJ2-3	TRBD2	CASSQVPQGRGTDTQYF	TGCGCCAGCAGCCAAGTACCCCAAGGGAGGGGCACAGATACGCAGTATTTT
NA	TRBV11-2	TRBJ1-1	NA	CASSLGGSGQKNTEAFF	TGTGCCAGCAGCTTAGGGGGCTCGGGTCAAAAGAACACTGAAGCTTTCTTT
NA	TRBV10-3	TRBJ2-5	NA	CAIGRGETQYF	TGTGCCATCGGCAGGGGAGAGACCCAGTACTTC
NA	TRBV7-9	TRBJ2-4	TRBD2	CASSPAGLAGGPAKNIQYF	TGTGCCAGCAGCCCCGCTGGACTAGCGGGAGGGCCAGCCAAAAACATTCAGTACTTC
NA	TRBV25-1	TRBJ2-7	NA	CASSVPGRLGYEQYF	TGTGCCAGCAGTGTGCCAGGCCGTTTGGGCTACGAGCAGTACTTC
NA	TRBV6-5	TRBJ2-2	NA	CARGRHMNTGELFF	TGTGCCAGGGGGAGACACATGAACACCGGGGAGCTGTTTTTT
NA	TRBV5-1	TRBJ2-1	NA	CASSRVVEYPYNEQFF	TGCGCCAGCAGCCGCGTGGTTGAGTATCCCTACAATGAGCAGTTCTTC
NA	TRBV6-1	TRBJ2-7	NA	CASSESGDEQYF	TGTGCCAGCAGTGAATCAGGGGACGAGCAGTACTTC
NA	TRBV6-5	TRBJ2-1	TRBD1	CASSPTGTGNEQFF	TGTGCCAGCAGCCCTACTGGGACAGGGAATGAGCAGTTCTTC